One T cell receptor beta chain is described in this entry. What this receptor recognizes is not known. The sample holds no much larger clone one base away, and base qualities are not on file. CDR1 and CDR2, per the germline V gene, are SGHAT and FQNNGV. V lost 1 base and J lost 0 bases; the stretch between them is 21 bases long. The CDR3 numbers 19 residues from cysteine through phenylalanine. CDR3 DNA is the only sequence kept; it has 57 bases, read in frame from the first base. The data are from a study of siplizumab effects on memory and regulatory T cells (dated by TCRdb to between 2019 and 2020). In the study overall: The study examined how the anti-CD2 antibody siplizumab affects alloreactive T-cell subsets in allogeneic mixed lymphocyte reactions built from human PBMCs.

TCRbeta CDR3 sequencing was performed on sorted unstimulated T cells and on proliferating T cells recovered from mixed lymphocyte reactions. Fresh whole blood from some ten HLA-typed healthy donors was used as the source from which PBMCs were isolated. To map where alloreactive clones came from, CD4+ non-regulatory T cells in the unstimulated state were FACS-sorted. The library was made by the immunoSEQ multiplex PCR assay. The deep sequencing platform assayed about 10^5 TCR templates per sample. Genomic DNA extracted from sorted T cells was used for TCRbeta CDR3 sequencing. The authors' pipeline ran thus. Clonal analysis of TCRbeta CDR3 data was done in the R programming language. Unstimulated samples were compared with post-reaction CFSE-low samples to define alloreactive CD4+ and CD8+ clones. Regulatory or non-regulatory origin was assigned to alloreactive CD4+ clones by matching of sequences to sorted unstimulated Treg and non-Treg repertoires. In its TCRdb copy, this immuneACCESS table keeps in-frame sequences only and misses some clones. Where compared with another copy, unresolved V genes explain less than half of these, and the others have no known cause. That table is the source of V, J and clone size, and D and trimming were worked out from the DNA. This sample is represented by tens of thousands of clones; approximately 95% of them were singletons. The leading ten clones occupy around 0.3% of the sample.

Study-level results and caveats: A naive or memory phenotype could not be assigned to roughly 75-95% of proliferating CD4+ or CD8+ clones. In reactions with siplizumab, an average of roughly 70% of mappable alloreactive CD4+ clones were Treg-derived, compared with 26.9% in control reactions. Compared with memory T cells, unstimulated naive T cells appeared more diverse, and naive cells seemed to make a substantial contribution to the alloresponse. Whether proliferating Tregs from siplizumab cultures were suppressive was not functionally confirmed. Because sequences below about 10^-5 frequency were poorly captured, only a minor fraction of alloreactive clones could be mapped to unstimulated subsets. Siplizumab significantly lowered the cumulative frequency of alloreactive sequences that could be traced to unstimulated CD4+ memory T cells.

The source of this sequence is a human donor in good health. The sample taken for sequencing was non-Treg CD4+ T cells sorted from blood. Interpreted using the paper, the cell subset or site label stands for: FACS-sorted unstimulated CD4+ non-regulatory T cells. Rearrangement joined TRBV11-2 to TRBJ1-1; no confident D gene assignment can be made. The DNA is TGTGCCAGCAGCTTAGTTGGGTCAGTCCAGTTAGTCATGAACACTGAAGCTTTCTTT. Its translation reads: CASSLVGSVQLVMNTEAFF.